This T cell receptor beta chain emerged from a study of cytomegalovirus exposure and HLA in healthy donors. Study findings and constraints: Upon later analysis, TCR association rates were observed to vary by HLA locus, being highest for DRB1 and lowest for HLA-C. In a later analysis, parvovirus B19, influenza, CMV and Epstein-Barr virus appeared linked to several top co-occurrence clusters. Later analysis identified a missense DCLRE1C variant that was linked to TCR beta V- and J-gene trimming. In the analysis, some V segments, TRBV6-2 and TRBV6-3 included, were excluded as indistinguishable.

A multiplex PCR was run with 60 Vbeta primers and 13 Jbeta primers. Using immunoSEQ multiplex PCR, the repertoire was profiled, and TCRdb retains in-frame clones only, with some absent. This table holds over 150,000 clones, under 80% found once. CDR1 is SEHNR and CDR2 is FQNEAQ in the germline V gene (reference sequence). The V and J ends lost 2 bases and 1 base, in that order; junction bases with no gene match: 6. The CDR3 spans 17 residues. For this clone: The antigen remains unidentified.

The TCR was taken from a man aged 25-45 years in good health and CMV-seronegative. The chain couples TRBV7-9 to TRBJ2-2; 8 bases agree with TRBD1. Sequencing was carried out using PBMCs. The CDR3 DNA reads as TGTGCCAGCAGCTTAAGGGGACAGGCCTTGAACACCGGGGAGCTGTTTTTT. Translated, it gives CASSLRGQALNTGELFF.